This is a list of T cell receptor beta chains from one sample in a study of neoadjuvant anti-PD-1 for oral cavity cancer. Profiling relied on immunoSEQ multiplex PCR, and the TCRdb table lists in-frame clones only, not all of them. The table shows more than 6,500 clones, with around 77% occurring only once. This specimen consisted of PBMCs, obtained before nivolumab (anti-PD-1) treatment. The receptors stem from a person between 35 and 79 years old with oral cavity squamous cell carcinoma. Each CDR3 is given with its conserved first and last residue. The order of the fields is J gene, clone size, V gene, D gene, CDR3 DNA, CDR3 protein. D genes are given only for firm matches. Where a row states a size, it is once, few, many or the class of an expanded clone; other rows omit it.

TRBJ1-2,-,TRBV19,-,TGTGCCAGTAGTATAAGACAGAATGGCTACACCTTC,CASSIRQNGYTF
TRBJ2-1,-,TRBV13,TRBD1,TGTGCCAGCAGCGTCGGACAGGGGGCTAGCTCCTACAATGAGCAGTTCTTC,CASSVGQGASSYNEQFF
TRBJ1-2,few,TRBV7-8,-,TGTGCCAGCAGCCTTAGAAGGGACGGCCCTTCTAACTATGGCTACACCTTC,CASSLRRDGPSNYGYTF
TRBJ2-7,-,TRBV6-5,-,TGTGCCAGCAGGCCTACAGTTTCCTACGAGCAGTACTTC,CASRPTVSYEQYF
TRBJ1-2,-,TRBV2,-,TGTGCCAGCAGTGACTTGGGCTATGGCTACACCTTC,CASSDLGYGYTF
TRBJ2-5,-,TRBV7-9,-,TGTGCCAGCAGCTTACTACAAGAGACCCAGTACTTC,CASSLLQETQYF
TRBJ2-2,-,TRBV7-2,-,TGTGCCAGCAGCTTAGGGGCGGCGGCCGGGGAGCTGTTTTTT,CASSLGAAAGELFF
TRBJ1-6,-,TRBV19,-,TGTGCCAGTAGTCCCACGAGCTCCTATAATTCACCCCTCCACTTT,CASSPTSSYNSPLHF
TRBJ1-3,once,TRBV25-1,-,TGTGCCAGCAGTGATAGCACATCGTTCTCTGGAAACACCATATATTTT,CASSDSTSFSGNTIYF
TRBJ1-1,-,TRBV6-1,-,TGTGCCAGCCCCGGACAGTTGAACACTGAAGCTTTCTTT,CASPGQLNTEAFF
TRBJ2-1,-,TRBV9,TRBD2,TGTGCCAGCAGCGTAGAAGCGGGGGGCCGTGGTGAGCAGTTCTTC,CASSVEAGGRGEQFF
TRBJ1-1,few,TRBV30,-,TGTGCCTGGAGTGTTCCCCGGATCCAGAGGATGAACACTGAAGCTTTCTTT,CAWSVPRIQRMNTEAFF
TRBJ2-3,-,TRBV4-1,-,TGCGCCAGCAGCCAAGATATTGCCCTACCCAGGGATACGCAGTATTTT,CASSQDIALPRDTQYF
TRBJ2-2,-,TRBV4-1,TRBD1,TGCGCCAGCAGCCCCCAACCGGGACAGGGGACCGGGGAGCTGTTTTTT,CASSPQPGQGTGELFF
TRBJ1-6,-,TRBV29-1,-,TGCAGCGCGGGCGGAGGGAACGGTTCACCCCTCCACTTT,CSAGGGNGSPLHF
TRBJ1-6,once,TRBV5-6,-,TGTGCCAGCAGCGACCGGGACACCCTCTATAATTCACCCCTCCACTTT,CASSDRDTLYNSPLHF
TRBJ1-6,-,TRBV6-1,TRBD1,TGTGCCAGCAGTGAGCAAAACCGGGACAGCGGGGGCAGAACCCTCCACTTT,CASSEQNRDSGGRTLHF
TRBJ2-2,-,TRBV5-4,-,TGTGCCAGCAGCTGGGGGGGCGGAGCGAACACCGGGGAGCTGTTTTTT,CASSWGGGANTGELFF
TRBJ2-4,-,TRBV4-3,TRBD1,TGCGCCAGCAGCCAAGGTGGGACAGGGGGATGGTCCAAAAACATTCAGTACTTC,CASSQGGTGGWSKNIQYF
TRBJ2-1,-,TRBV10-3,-,TGTGCCATCAGTGATAAAGGGGGTTCCTACAATGAGCAGTTCTTC,CAISDKGGSYNEQFF
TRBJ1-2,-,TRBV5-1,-,TGCGCCAGCAGCTTGGTAGCTCTAGGAGGGAGTGAGGGAGTGGGCTACACCTTC,CASSLVALGGSEGVGYTF
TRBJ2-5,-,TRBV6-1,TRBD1,TGTGCCAGCAGTGAAGGGACAGGGGTAGAGACCCAGTACTTC,CASSEGTGVETQYF
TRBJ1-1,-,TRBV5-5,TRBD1,TGTGCCAGCAGCCTATTCTTGACAGGGGCCGGGGAACAAGCTTTCTTT,CASSLFLTGAGEQAFF
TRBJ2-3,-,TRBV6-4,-,TGTGCCAGCTCAGGGTCCAGCACAGATACGCAGTATTTT,CASSGSSTDTQYF
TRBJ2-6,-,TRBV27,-,TGTGCCAGCACCCGACAGACTTCGAGCTCTGGGGCCAACGTCCTGACTTTC,CASTRQTSSSGANVLTF
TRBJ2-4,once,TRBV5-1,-,TGCGCCAGCAGCCCTAGGACAGTATACGAGTTGGGAGCCAAAAACATTCAGTACTTC,CASSPRTVYELGAKNIQYF
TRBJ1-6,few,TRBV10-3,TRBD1,TGTGCCATCAGGGGGACAGGCGTAGGCTCACCCCTCCACTTT,CAIRGTGVGSPLHF
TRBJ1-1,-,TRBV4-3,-,TGCGCCAGCAGCCAAGATCTGGGGGCTGAAGCTTTCTTT,CASSQDLGAEAFF
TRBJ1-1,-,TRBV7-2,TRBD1,TGTGCCAGCAGCTTAGTGGGACAGGGAACTGAAGCTTTCTTT,CASSLVGQGTEAFF
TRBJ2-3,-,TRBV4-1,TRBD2,TGCGCCAGCAGCCGGACTCCTAGCGGGGGGGGCACAGATACGCAGTATTTT,CASSRTPSGGGTDTQYF
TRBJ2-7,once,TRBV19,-,TGTGCCAGTAGTTTGGGCCGGGGGCGGACCTACGAGCAGTACTTC,CASSLGRGRTYEQYF